One sample yielded the 14 T cell receptor beta chains listed below, sequenced in a study of cytomegalovirus exposure and HLA in healthy donors. Measured with immunoSEQ multiplex PCR; TCRdb has only the in-frame clones, and not every one. This table has some 350,000 clones, roughly 90% appearing once. Specimen: PBMCs. All receptors derive from a woman in her thirties in good health and CMV-seropositive.

V usage is TRBV6-5 and J usage is TRBJ1-1, with D hard to call. Germline CDR1 and CDR2: MNHEY and SVGAGI. Trimming stripped 2 bases from V and 5 bases from J, with 9 bases between. This CDR3 is built from 13 residues. The CDR3 loop reads CASSYNKGTEAFF. The CDR3 DNA follows: TGTGCCAGCAGTTACAACAAAGGAACTGAAGCTTTCTTT.

In regard to this clone: The sample holds other DNA sequences that translate to the same CDR3. The rearrangement links TRBV2 to TRBJ2-7; 11 positions match TRBD2. In germline, CDR1 is SNHLY, CDR2 FYNNEI. The CDR3 extends over 15 amino acids. Trimming took 7 bases from V and 0 from J; bases not matched to a gene: 5. CDR3 sequence reads: CASTLTSGASYEQYF. In DNA form, the CDR3 reads TGTGCCAGCACTCTGACTAGCGGGGCCTCCTACGAGCAGTACTTC.

The rearrangement links TRBV5-6 to TRBJ1-4, with 9 bases that match TRBD1. CDR1 and CDR2 (germline): SGHDT, YYEEEE. The CDR3 totals 15 residues. With V trimmed by 0 bases and J by 8 bases, 5 bases remained unmatched. The CDR3 reads CASSLGDRVDEKLFF. The CDR3 DNA reads TGTGCCAGCAGCTTGGGGGACAGGGTGGACGAAAAACTGTTTTTT.

This chain links TRBV5-6 with TRBJ1-2, with D possibly matching TRBD1 (5 bases). V was clipped by 2 bases and J by 2 bases, with 13 bases between them. This CDR3 has 15 amino acids. CDR1 and CDR2 from the germline V gene are SGHDT and YYEEEE. The CDR3 spells CASSFIGTENYGYTF. The CDR3 DNA sequence: TGTGCCAGCAGCTTCATAGGGACGGAGAACTATGGCTACACCTTC.

The table lists this clone with a few counts. The V and J genes are TRBV7-6 and TRBJ1-4; 8 positions agree with TRBD1. V shed 1 base, J shed 7 bases, and the junction held 2 bases outside the gene matches. The CDR3 runs 14 residues. From germline, CDR1 is SGHVS and CDR2 FNYEAQ. In nucleotides, the CDR3 is TGTGCCAGCAGCTTAGACAGGGGGATTGAAAAACTGTTTTTT. It is translated as CASSLDRGIEKLFF. Combining the CDR3 with reference TRBV7-6 and TRBJ1-4 gives the whole variable domain GAGVSQSPRYKVTKRGQDVALRCDPISGHVSLYWYRQALGQGPEFLTYFNYEAQQDKSGLPNDRFSAERPEGSISTLTIQRTEQRDSAMYRCASSLDRGIEKLFFGSGTQLSVL.

V usage is TRBV28 and J usage is TRBJ2-2, with D unclear. CDR1 MDHEN and CDR2 SYDVKM come from the germline V gene. The CDR3 length is 15 residues. The V end lost 1 base, the J end lost 6 bases, and 12 bases lay between the germline ends. CDR3 loop: CASSLSPRRAGELFF. In DNA, the CDR3 is TGTGCCAGCAGTTTATCCCCCCGAAGGGCCGGGGAGCTGTTTTTT.

The chain carries TRBV28 and TRBJ2-3; 13 bases align to TRBD2. Trimming at V came to 6 bases and at J to 2 bases, leaving 5 bases not matched to a gene. The germline gives CDR1 MDHEN, CDR2 SYDVKM. The CDR3 is 16 amino acids. In DNA form, the CDR3 reads TGTGCCAGCAGCTTAACTAGCGGGAGGGCCACAGATACGCAGTATTTT. Its protein is CASSLTSGRATDTQYF. Filled out from reference TRBV28 and TRBJ2-3, the complete variable domain reads DVKVTQSSRYLVKRTGEKVFLECVQDMDHENMFWYRQDPGLGLRLIYFSYDVKMKEKGDIPEGYSVSREKKERFSLILESASTNQTSMYLCASSLTSGRATDTQYFGPGTRLTVL.

The chain couples TRBV7-2 to TRBJ1-2; TRBD1 matches 10 bases. J lost 2 bases, V lost 5 bases, and 5 bases had no gene match. Germline CDR1 reads SGHTA; CDR2 reads FQGNSA. The CDR3 loop spans 15 amino acids. The chain's CDR3 is CASSQTGGSNYGYTF. DNA of the CDR3: TGTGCCAGCAGCCAGACAGGGGGCTCGAACTATGGCTACACCTTC.

The chain is built from TRBV9 and TRBJ2-3, with 8 nucleotides matching TRBD2. V lost 0 bases, J lost 9 bases, and 6 bases stayed unmatched. CDR3 length: 14 residues. Germline-derived CDR1 and CDR2 are SGDLS and YYNGEE. This chain's CDR3 is CASSVVSPGGTQYF. The CDR3 nucleotides read TGTGCCAGCAGCGTAGTCTCCCCGGGGGGGACGCAGTATTTT. The whole variable domain, remainder taken from reference TRBV9 and TRBJ2-3, is DSGVTQTPKHLITATGQRVTLRCSPRSGDLSVYWYQQSLDQGLQFLIQYYNGEERAKGNILERFSAQQFPDLHSELNLSSLELGDSALYFCASSVVSPGGTQYFGPGTRLTVL.

This clone was observed once. The V gene is TRBV6-5, the J gene TRBJ1-1; no reliable D call. This CDR3 has 12 residues. Germline V CDR1 and CDR2: MNHEY, SVGAGI. The germline V and J ends were trimmed by 2 bases and 6 bases, with 7 bases remaining between them. CDR3: CASSYGPAEAFF. In DNA form, the CDR3 reads TGTGCCAGCAGTTACGGGCCCGCTGAAGCTTTCTTT.

This chain connects TRBV5-4 to TRBJ2-3; no reliable D call. The CDR3 spans 14 residues. Trimming shortened V by 4 bases and J by 2 bases, and 11 bases separated the two germline ends. Germline loops: CDR1 SGHNT, CDR2 YYREEE (reference sequence). The CDR3 coding sequence is TGTGCCAGCAGCACCCAAGGTCCCACAGATACGCAGTATTTT. Translating it yields CASSTQGPTDTQYF.

This rearrangement joins TRBV5-1 to TRBJ2-7, with D perhaps given as TRBD1 or TRBD2 (5 bases each). Germline V gene sequence: CDR1 SGHRS, CDR2 YFSETQ. This CDR3 contains 15 residues. Trimming took off 7 bases at V and 0 bases at J, with 17 bases between the two ends. Here the CDR3 reads CASCWGWGSSYEQYF. CDR3 nucleotides: TGCGCCAGCTGTTGGGGGTGGGGGAGCTCCTACGAGCAGTACTTC.

CDR3 sequence reads: CASSLGLAGNNEQFF. CDR3 DNA sequence: TGTGCCAGCAGCCTCGGTCTAGCGGGGAACAATGAGCAGTTCTTC. The V and J genes are TRBV7-3 and TRBJ2-1, with 9 bases matching TRBD2. This CDR3 region has 15 residues. Germline lookup yields CDR1 SGHTA and CDR2 FQGTGA. The V and J ends lost 5 bases and 5 bases, in that order; junction bases with no gene match: 7.

The V call is TRBV2, the J call TRBJ2-2; 9 bases map to TRBD1. After removal of 10 bases from V and 5 bases from J, the junction contained 11 bases not matched to a gene. In germline, CDR1 is SNHLY, CDR2 FYNNEI. This CDR3 is 15 amino acids long. As DNA, the CDR3 is TGTGCCACCGCTCCGGGACAGGGAAGAACCGGGGAGCTGTTTTTT. This encodes CATAPGQGRTGELFF. Complete variable domain (other parts from reference TRBV2 and TRBJ2-2): EPEVTQTPSHQVTQMGQEVILRCVPISNHLYFYWYRQILGQKVEFLVSFYNNEISEKSEIFDDQFSVERPDGSNFTLKIRSTKLEDSAMYFCATAPGQGRTGELFFGEGSRLTVL.